The clone carrying this T cell receptor (beta chain) has a single count. As yet, its antigen is unknown. TCRdb's table, derived via immunoSEQ multiplex PCR, lists solely in-frame clones and lacks some. The top ten hold approximately 1.7% of the sample, which has 4,000 to 5,000 clones, about 91% seen once. The sample belongs to a study of T cells and Merkel cell carcinoma outcomes. Study observations and caveats: Reportedly, T-cell repertoire with density predicts Merkel cell carcinoma outcomes.

Germline CDR1 and CDR2: SGHNT and YYREEE (reference sequence). This CDR3 contains 12 residues. The V and J ends lost 5 bases and 9 bases respectively, with 15 bases between them. The sample consisted of tumor tissue from Merkel cell carcinoma. The chain uses TRBV5-4 and TRBJ2-7, with a tentative D call TRBD1 (6 bases). This clonotype originated in a human donor with Merkel cell carcinoma. The CDR3 reads CASSPFSGAQYF. The DNA of the CDR3 is TGTGCCAGCAGTCCCTTCTCAGGGGCGCAGTACTTC.